This T cell receptor (beta chain) was observed in a study of blood T cells in healthy people across ages. For the second PCR, which ran for about 7 to 11 cycles, a sample-barcoded 5' primer and a J-beta primer mix were used. Each single sample gave us at least 3 million CDR3-containing paired-end reads. TCRdb re-called the 5' RACE reads with MiXCR, one entry per CDR3 protein. The sample lists about 590,000 distinct CDR3 sequences, 25% to 35% occurring once. Study conclusions and caveats: Roughly linear declines in TCR beta diversity per million T cells occurred with age.

This clonotype was counted once. Its antigen remains unidentified. The specimen sequenced was blood. The source is a woman older than 75 in good health.

CDR3 nucleotide sequence: TGTGCCAGCAGCGTGGAAATGGGAAATGAGCAGTTCTTC. Encoded protein: CASSVEMGNEQFF. This sequence joins TRBV9 and TRBJ2-1, with no clear D. Trimming shortened V by 2 bases and J by 7 bases, and 10 bases separated the two germline ends. There are 13 residues in the CDR3. Germline assignment: CDR1 SGDLS and CDR2 YYNGEE.